This T cell receptor (beta chain) was sequenced for a study of cytomegalovirus exposure and HLA in healthy donors. For the study at large: There were 75 million to 95 million unique TCRs (from HLA-typed donors) in an early data release.

The CDR3 sequence is 15 residues long. V was shortened by 2 bases and J by 0 bases, with 8 bases between the two germline ends. In germline, CDR1 is MNHNS, CDR2 SASEGT. Comments on this clone: Its antigen is not known.

The study, taken as a whole, reports: Based on reports, TCR beta sequences accurately predicted HLA-A and HLA-B alleles for most subjects. Most CMV-associated TCR beta chains were later found to appear HLA-restricted.

In the PCR, 60 Vbeta and 13 Jbeta primers were used. Some clones are missing from TCRdb's copy, which holds only in-frame ones; the method was immunoSEQ multiplex PCR. The data show fewer than 200,000 clones, approximately 77% seen once. The genes are TRBV6-1 and TRBJ1-5; D is unclear. The clonotype was recovered from a male donor in good health and CMV-seronegative. Input material: PBMCs. The CDR3 sequence: CASSEQVNSNQPQHF. The CDR3, as DNA: TGTGCCAGCAGTGAACAGGTAAATAGCAATCAGCCCCAGCATTTT.